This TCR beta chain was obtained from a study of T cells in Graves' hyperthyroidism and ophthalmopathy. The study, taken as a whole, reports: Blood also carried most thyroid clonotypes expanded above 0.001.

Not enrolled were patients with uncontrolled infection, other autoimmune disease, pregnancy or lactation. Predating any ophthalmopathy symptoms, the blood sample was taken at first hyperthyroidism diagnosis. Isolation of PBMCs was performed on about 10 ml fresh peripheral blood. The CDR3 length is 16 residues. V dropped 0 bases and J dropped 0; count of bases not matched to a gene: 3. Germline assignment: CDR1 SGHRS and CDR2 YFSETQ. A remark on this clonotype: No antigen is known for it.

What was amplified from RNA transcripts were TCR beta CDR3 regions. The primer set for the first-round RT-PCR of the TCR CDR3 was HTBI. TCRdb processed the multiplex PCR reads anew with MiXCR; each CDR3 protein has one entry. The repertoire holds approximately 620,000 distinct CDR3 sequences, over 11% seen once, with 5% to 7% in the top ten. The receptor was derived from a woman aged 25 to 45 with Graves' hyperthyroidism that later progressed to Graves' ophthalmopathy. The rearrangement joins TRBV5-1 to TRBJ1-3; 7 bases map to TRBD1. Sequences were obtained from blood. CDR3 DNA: TGCGCCAGCAGCTTGGTAGGACAGGCCTCTGGAAACACCATATATTTT. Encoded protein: CASSLVGQASGNTIYF.